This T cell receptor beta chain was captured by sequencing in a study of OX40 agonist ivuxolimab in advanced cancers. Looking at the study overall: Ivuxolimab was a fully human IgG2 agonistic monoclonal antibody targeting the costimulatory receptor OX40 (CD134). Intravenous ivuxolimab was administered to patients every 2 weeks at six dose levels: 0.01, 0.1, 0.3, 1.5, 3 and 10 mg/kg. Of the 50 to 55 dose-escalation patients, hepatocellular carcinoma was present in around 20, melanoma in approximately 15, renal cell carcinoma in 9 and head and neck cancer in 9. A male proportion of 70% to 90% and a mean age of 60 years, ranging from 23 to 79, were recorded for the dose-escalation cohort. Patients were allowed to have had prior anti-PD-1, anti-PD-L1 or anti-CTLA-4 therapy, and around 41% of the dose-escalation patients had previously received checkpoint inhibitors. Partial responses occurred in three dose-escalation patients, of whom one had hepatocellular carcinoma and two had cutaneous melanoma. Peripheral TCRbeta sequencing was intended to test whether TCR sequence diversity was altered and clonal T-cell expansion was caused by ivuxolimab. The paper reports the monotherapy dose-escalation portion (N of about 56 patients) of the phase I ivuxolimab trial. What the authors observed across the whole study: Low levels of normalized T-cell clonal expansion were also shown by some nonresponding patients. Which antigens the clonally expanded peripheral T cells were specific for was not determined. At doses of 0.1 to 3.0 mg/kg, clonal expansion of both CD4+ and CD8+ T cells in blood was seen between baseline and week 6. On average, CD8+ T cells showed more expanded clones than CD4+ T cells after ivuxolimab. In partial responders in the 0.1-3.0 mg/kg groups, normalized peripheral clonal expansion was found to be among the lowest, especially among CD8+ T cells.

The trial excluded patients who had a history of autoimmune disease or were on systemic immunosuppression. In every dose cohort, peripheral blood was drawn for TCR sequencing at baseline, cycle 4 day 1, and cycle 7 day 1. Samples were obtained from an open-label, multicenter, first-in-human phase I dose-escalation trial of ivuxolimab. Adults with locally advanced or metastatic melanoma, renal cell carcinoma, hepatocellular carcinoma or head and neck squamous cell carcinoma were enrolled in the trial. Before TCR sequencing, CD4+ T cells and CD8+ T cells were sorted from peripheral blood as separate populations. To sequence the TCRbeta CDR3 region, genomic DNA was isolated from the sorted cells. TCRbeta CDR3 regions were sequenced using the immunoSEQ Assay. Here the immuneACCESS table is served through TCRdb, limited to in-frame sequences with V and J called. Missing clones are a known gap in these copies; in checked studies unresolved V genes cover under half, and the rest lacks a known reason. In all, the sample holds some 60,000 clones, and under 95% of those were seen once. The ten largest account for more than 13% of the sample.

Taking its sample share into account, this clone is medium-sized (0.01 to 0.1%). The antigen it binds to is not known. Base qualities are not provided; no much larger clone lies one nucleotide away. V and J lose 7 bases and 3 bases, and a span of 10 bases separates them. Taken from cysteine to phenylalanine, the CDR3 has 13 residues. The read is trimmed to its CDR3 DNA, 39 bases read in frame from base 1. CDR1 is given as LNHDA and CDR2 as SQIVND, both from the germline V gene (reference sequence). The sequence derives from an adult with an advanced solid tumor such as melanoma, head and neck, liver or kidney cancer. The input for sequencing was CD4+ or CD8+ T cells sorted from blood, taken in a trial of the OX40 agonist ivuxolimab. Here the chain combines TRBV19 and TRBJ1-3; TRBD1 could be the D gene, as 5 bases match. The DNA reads TGTGCCAGTATGGGGACTGGTGGAAACACCATATATTTT. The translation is CASMGTGGNTIYF.